This is a list of T cell receptor beta chains from one sample in a study of blood T cell repertoires in COVID-19. Profiled with immunoSEQ multiplex PCR; TCRdb holds only in-frame clones, not every one. The sample includes under 200,000 clones, over 80% of them seen just once. Sequencing was carried out using peripheral blood. The receptors stem from a woman aged 55 to 70 with COVID-19, enrolled during active disease. Both conserved end residues are part of each CDR3. D genes are given only for firm matches. Some rows have no size entry. The others give once, few or many, or a class for an expanded clone.

v_call	clone_size	j_call	cdr3_length	d_call	cdr3_nt	cdr3_aa
TRBV6-1	-	TRBJ2-1	16	-	TGTGCCAGCAGTGAAGCGCTACAGGGATACTACAATGAGCAGTTCTTC	CASSEALQGYYNEQFF
TRBV6-6	-	TRBJ1-5	13	-	TGTGCCAGCAGTTATGCCCCCCAGGGAACCCAGCATTTT	CASSYAPQGTQHF
TRBV19	-	TRBJ1-1	13	-	TGTGCCAGTAAAAAGGACAGACACACTGAAGCTTTCTTT	CASKKDRHTEAFF
TRBV7-2	-	TRBJ1-5	16	TRBD1	TGTGCCAGCAGCCATACCGGACAGGGAGGCAATCAGCCCCAGCATTTT	CASSHTGQGGNQPQHF
TRBV27	-	TRBJ2-1	12	-	TGTGCCAGCAGTTTACGCGGGAATGAGCAGTTCTTC	CASSLRGNEQFF
TRBV5-5	-	TRBJ1-2	14	-	TGTGCCAGCAGCTTGGACAGGGATTACCGTGGCTACACCTTC	CASSLDRDYRGYTF
TRBV5-1	-	TRBJ2-7	15	-	TGCGCCAGCAGCTTGTCCAGGGGAAGCTCCTACGAGCAGTACTTC	CASSLSRGSSYEQYF
TRBV2	-	TRBJ2-2	13	-	TGTGCCAGCAGACCACTCAACACCGGGGAGCTGTTTTTT	CASRPLNTGELFF
TRBV7-8	-	TRBJ2-5	16	TRBD2	TGTGCCAGCAGCCCCATTGCGGGACTAGCGGGACAGACCCAGTACTTC	CASSPIAGLAGQTQYF
TRBV30	-	TRBJ2-3	14	TRBD2	TGTGCCTGGAGTCCGGCGGGAGGGGGAGATACGCAGTATTTT	CAWSPAGGGDTQYF
TRBV6-2/TRBV6-3	-	TRBJ1-1	15	-	TGTGCCAGCAGTTACCGTGGCGGGGTAAGGACTGAAGCTTTCTTT	CASSYRGGVRTEAFF
TRBV7-3	-	TRBJ2-3	14	-	TGTGCCAGCAGCTTTCGGCTAGCGACAGATACGCAGTATTTT	CASSFRLATDTQYF
TRBV5-5	-	TRBJ1-1	13	-	TGTGCCAGCAGCTTGGGTTCTAGCACTGAAGCTTTCTTT	CASSLGSSTEAFF
TRBV11-2	-	TRBJ2-4	17	TRBD2	TGTGCCAGCAGATTACCCTCGCGGGGGGGAGGTCGAGACATTCAGTACTTC	CASRLPSRGGGRDIQYF
TRBV28	-	TRBJ1-3	11	-	TGTGCCAGCACGGGATCTAACACCATATATTTT	CASTGSNTIYF
TRBV7-3	-	TRBJ2-1	15	-	TGTGCCAGCAGCGGAACCGGAGGTCTCGACAATGAGCAGTTCTTC	CASSGTGGLDNEQFF
TRBV7-2	-	TRBJ2-1	15	TRBD2	TGTGCCAGCAGCTTAAACGGGAGGGCCGCCAATGAGCAGTTCTTC	CASSLNGRAANEQFF
TRBV6-5	-	TRBJ1-1	13	-	TGTGCCAGCACCCGGACACAGAACACTGAAGCTTTCTTT	CASTRTQNTEAFF
TRBV24-1	-	TRBJ1-2	15	TRBD1	TGTGCCACCAGTGACTACACCAGGGGGGCCTATGGCTACACCTTC	CATSDYTRGAYGYTF
TRBV7-3	-	TRBJ1-1	13	-	TGTGCCAGCAGCCTAGGGGAGAACACTGAAGCTTTCTTT	CASSLGENTEAFF
TRBV11-2	-	TRBJ2-7	14	-	TGTGCCAGCAGCTTAGTAGGGGGTCGCCACGAGCAGTACTTC	CASSLVGGRHEQYF
TRBV5-1	-	TRBJ2-2	16	TRBD1	TGCGCCAGCAGCACCACAGGGGGGATGAACACCGGGGAGCTGTTTTTT	CASSTTGGMNTGELFF
TRBV11-2	-	TRBJ2-3	15	TRBD1	TGTGCCAGCAGTTGGACAGGTCACGGGGCAGATACGCAGTATTTT	CASSWTGHGADTQYF
TRBV7-9	-	TRBJ1-2	14	-	TGTGCCAGCAGCTCACCCCCAGGGCACTATGGCTACACCTTC	CASSSPPGHYGYTF
TRBV30	-	TRBJ2-7	15	TRBD2	TGTGCCTGGAGCAAAACGAGCGGGAGGGTTTACGAGCAGTACTTC	CAWSKTSGRVYEQYF
TRBV30	-	TRBJ1-2	13	-	TGTGCCTGGACTACAGGGTTCGACTATGGCTACACCTTC	CAWTTGFDYGYTF
TRBV5-4	-	TRBJ2-7	16	TRBD2	TGTGCCAGCAGCTTGGGGGGTCTAGCGGGCACCTACGAGCAGTACTTC	CASSLGGLAGTYEQYF
TRBV5-6	-	TRBJ1-1	14	-	TGTGCCAGCAGCACCGGACGGACTACGGCTGAAGCTTTCTTT	CASSTGRTTAEAFF
TRBV18	-	TRBJ2-7	14	TRBD2	TGTGCCAGCTCACCCGGGACTAGCGGTTACGAGCAGTACTTC	CASSPGTSGYEQYF
TRBV29-1	-	TRBJ1-2	9	-	TGCAGCGTTGTCCGGGGCTACACCTTC	CSVVRGYTF
TRBV5-1	-	TRBJ1-2	14	TRBD1	TGCGCCAGCAGCCCGGGGGGGACAGGGAGCGGCTACACCTTC	CASSPGGTGSGYTF
TRBV5-1	-	TRBJ2-1	17	-	TGCGCCAGCAGCCCTTCGGTCGGACACCTATCCTACAATGAGCAGTTCTTC	CASSPSVGHLSYNEQFF
TRBV6-6	-	TRBJ1-1	15	-	TGTGCCAGCAGTTTCGTTTGGCACCCGAGGACTGAAGCTTTCTTT	CASSFVWHPRTEAFF
TRBV3-1/TRBV3-2	-	TRBJ2-1	19	TRBD2	TGTGCCAGCAGTCGGGATCCTACTAGCGGGGGAAGCTCCTACAATGAGCAGTTCTTC	CASSRDPTSGGSSYNEQFF
TRBV5-1	few	TRBJ1-3	14	-	TGCGCCAGCAGCTTGGTTACGGGGGGAAACACCATATATTTT	CASSLVTGGNTIYF
TRBV5-4	-	TRBJ1-1	15	-	TGTGCCACATCAGGTGGGGGGAAACTGGCGAGTGAAGCTTTCTTT	CATSGGGKLASEAFF
TRBV14	-	TRBJ2-2	14	TRBD1	TGTGCCAGCAGCCGACAGGGCAACACCGGGGAGCTGTTTTTT	CASSRQGNTGELFF
TRBV4-1	-	TRBJ2-7	15	-	TGCGCCAGCAGCCAAATATGGGGCAGGGGCTACGAGCAGTACTTC	CASSQIWGRGYEQYF
TRBV7-2	few	TRBJ2-5	15	TRBD2	TGTGCCAGCAGCTTCGGTAGCGGGAGTCTGGAGACCCAGTACTTC	CASSFGSGSLETQYF